This T cell receptor beta chain was recovered during a study of blood T cell repertoires in COVID-19. Overall study context: Italy, Spain and the United States were the sources of the convalescent and acute COVID-19 samples. T cells, B-cell-depleted T cells, or PBMCs supplied cDNA or gDNA.

The germline V gene encodes CDR1 MGHRA and CDR2 YSYEKL. This CDR3 is 14 amino acids long. The trim removed 4 bases at V and 7 bases at J, leaving 6 bases unmatched. This table comes from immunoSEQ multiplex PCR, and its TCRdb copy is limited to in-frame clones, with some not included. This sample carries roughly 250,000 clones, about 85% of them seen once, and the ten largest clones take about 0.9%. This rearrangement joins TRBV4-1 to TRBJ1-3; TRBD1 matches at 8 bases. The TCR originated in a human donor with COVID-19, enrolled during active disease. The donor label of this sample is uncertain. The sequenced sample consisted of peripheral blood. The CDR3, as DNA: TGCGCCAGCAGCCTCAGGGACAGGTCCAACACCATATATTTT. Its protein product is CASSLRDRSNTIYF.